This T cell receptor beta chain was sequenced during a study of molecular identifiers for immune sequencing clone quantification. As regards this clonotype: Its target is not known.

TCRdb used MiXCR to reprocess the PCR reads, holding one entry per CDR3 protein. The table shows about 640,000 distinct CDR3 sequences, with 15% to 20% occurring only once. V shed 11 bases and J shed 2 bases, with 13 bases lying between them. The CDR3 contains 13 residues. General study findings and limits: Clonotypes topping 20 RNA copies carried over 99% of effector molecules but under 1% of naive ones. Same-barcode identical TCR molecules could make highly expanded clones look smaller than they are.

Sequencing input: naive CD8+ T cells from blood, with Jurkat cell RNA spiked in. The subset was: FACS-sorted CD8+CD4-CCR7+CD45RA+ naive T cells. The sequence derives from a human donor in good health. Some libraries in this study had Jurkat cell RNA spiked in. V and J are TRBV12-3 or TRBV12-4 and TRBJ1-5; no reliable D call. The CDR3 region is CAEQSVGNQPQHF. CDR3 DNA: TGTGCCGAACAGTCGGTTGGCAATCAGCCCCAGCATTTT.